This TCR beta chain was identified in a study of regulatory T cells in long-lasting Graves disease. Investigators prepared the TCR beta libraries by applying iRepertoire HTBI primers and Arm-PCR of CDR3 regions. Using its own MiXCR run on the multiplex PCR reads, TCRdb lists one record per CDR3 protein. Of under 450,000 distinct CDR3 sequences listed, around 22% are singletons. The time point is: persistent/refractory GD, antithyroid drugs over 5 years with positive TRAb. Construction of the TCR library relied on RNA isolated from PBMCs. This clonotype has more than one count but fewer than ten. The CDR3 is made up of 14 amino acids. Germline lookup yields CDR1 SGHTA and CDR2 FQGNSA. Trimming removed 2 bases from V and 6 bases from J, with 11 bases in between.

This clonotype originated in a female donor with Graves disease. Here the sequenced sample was peripheral blood mononuclear cells (PBMCs), taken when the disease was refractory, from a patient treated with antithyroid drugs. The V and J genes are TRBV7-2 and TRBJ2-4; D gene unclear. CDR3: CASSLTGQTNIQYF. CDR3 DNA: TGTGCCAGCAGCTTAACGGGCCAGACAAACATTCAGTACTTC.